The source of this T cell receptor beta chain is a study of blood T cell repertoires in COVID-19. As for the study in general: Collection of acute and convalescent COVID-19 samples took place in the United States, Italy and Spain.

The V segment lost 0 bases and the J segment 4 bases; nucleotides outside the gene matches: 1. CDR1 is SGHRS, CDR2 YFSETQ, per germline. The CDR3 has 15 residues. Assay: immunoSEQ multiplex PCR; the TCRdb copy retains only in-frame clones and omits some. The data show over 150,000 clones, approximately 86% seen once. Specimen: peripheral blood. The V and J genes are TRBV5-1 and TRBJ2-3, with 11 positions matching TRBD1. This clonotype originated in a man in his fifties or sixties with active or convalescent COVID-19. Written as DNA, the CDR3 is TGCGCCAGCAGCTTGGCGGGACAGGGGGCAGATACGCAGTATTTT. Amino acid sequence: CASSLAGQGADTQYF.